This TCR beta chain was recovered during a study of blood T cell repertoires in COVID-19. Overall study: Acute and convalescent COVID-19 specimens originated in the United States, Italy and Spain.

TCRdb's copy holds only in-frame clones and misses some; the assay was immunoSEQ multiplex PCR. Of about 150,000 clones listed, about nine tenths are singletons. Trimming removed 4 bases at V and 4 bases at J, with 17 bases between. This CDR3 contains 15 residues. Germline loops: CDR1 SGHRS, CDR2 YFSETQ. The clonotype comes from a human donor in a cohort sampled during active COVID-19. The sequenced sample was peripheral blood. V gene TRBV5-1 combines with J gene TRBJ1-1, with D perhaps matching TRBD1 (6 bases). DNA of the CDR3: TGCGCCAGCAGCCGTACCCCAGGGGAGGGCACTGAAGCTTTCTTT. Residues: CASSRTPGEGTEAFF.